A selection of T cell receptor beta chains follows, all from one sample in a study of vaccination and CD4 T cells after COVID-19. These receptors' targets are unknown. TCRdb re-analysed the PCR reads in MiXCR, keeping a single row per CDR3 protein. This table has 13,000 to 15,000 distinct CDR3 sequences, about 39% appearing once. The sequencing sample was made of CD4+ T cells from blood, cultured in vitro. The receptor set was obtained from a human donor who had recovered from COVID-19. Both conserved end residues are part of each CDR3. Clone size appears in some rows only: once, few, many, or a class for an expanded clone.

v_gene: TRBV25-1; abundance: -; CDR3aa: CASSQTGILNTEAFF
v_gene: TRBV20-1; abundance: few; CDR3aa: CSARGLGAGNQPQHF
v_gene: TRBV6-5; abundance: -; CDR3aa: CASSYTRVTEAFF
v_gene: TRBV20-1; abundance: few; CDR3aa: CSAPLMLETQYF
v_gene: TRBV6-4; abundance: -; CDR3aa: CASSLGAPGNEQFF
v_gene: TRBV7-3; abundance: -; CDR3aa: CASSLGQLLSGNTIYF
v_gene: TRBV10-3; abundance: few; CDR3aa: CAIREREGTEAFF
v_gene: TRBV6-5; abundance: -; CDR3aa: CASSYLGAYEQYF
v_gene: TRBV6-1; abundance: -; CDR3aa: CASSLYPGQTYEQYF
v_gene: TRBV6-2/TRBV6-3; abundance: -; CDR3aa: CASSLGLGGVDTQYF
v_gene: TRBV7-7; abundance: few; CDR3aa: CASSLKQGAEAFF
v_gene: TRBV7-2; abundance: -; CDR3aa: CASSTDTSTDTQYF
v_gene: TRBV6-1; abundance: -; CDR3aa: CASRTGGRLYGYTF
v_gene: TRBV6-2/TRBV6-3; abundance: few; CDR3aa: CASMRETQYF
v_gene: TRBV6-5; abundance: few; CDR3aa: CASSYASINTEAFF
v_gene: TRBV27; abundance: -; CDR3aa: CASSLSASVGLNQPQHF
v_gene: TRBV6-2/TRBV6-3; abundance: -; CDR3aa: CASRTGGGGELFF
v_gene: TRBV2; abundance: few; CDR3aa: CASRLFGGEQYF
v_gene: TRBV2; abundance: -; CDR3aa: CASVGWDSPLHF
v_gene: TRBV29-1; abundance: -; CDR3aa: CSVVVGTSGTEAFF
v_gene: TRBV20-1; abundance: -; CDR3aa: CSARDNNRGYTF
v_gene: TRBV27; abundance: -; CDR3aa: CASSPWGGFRNTQYF
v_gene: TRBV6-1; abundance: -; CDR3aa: CASSEPGGNQPQHF
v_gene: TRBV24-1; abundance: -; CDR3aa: CATSDSGTGGNQPQHF
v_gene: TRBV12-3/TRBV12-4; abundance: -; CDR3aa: CASSFRGRNSEAFF
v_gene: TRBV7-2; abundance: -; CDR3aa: CASTTGRNYGYTF
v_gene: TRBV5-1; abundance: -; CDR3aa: CASSSAGRTDTQYF
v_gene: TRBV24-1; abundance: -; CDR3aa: CATSDLGGSGTDTQYF
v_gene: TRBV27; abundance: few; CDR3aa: CASNPGQGFSGANVLTF
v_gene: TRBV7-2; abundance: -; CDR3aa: CASSRNRINSPLHF
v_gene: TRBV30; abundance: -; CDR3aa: CAWRTSRSTDTQYF
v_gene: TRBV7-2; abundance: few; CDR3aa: CASSVGGTRFGETQYF
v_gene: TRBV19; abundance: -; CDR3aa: CASQQQQGGTGKLFF
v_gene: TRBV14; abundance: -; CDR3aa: CASSYGTNVLTF
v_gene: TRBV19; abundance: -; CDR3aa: CASSPGDRLLKGTQYF
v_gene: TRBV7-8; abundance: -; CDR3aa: CASSSGTSGIPEQFF
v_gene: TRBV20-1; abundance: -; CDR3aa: CSARDEGTTLYEQYF
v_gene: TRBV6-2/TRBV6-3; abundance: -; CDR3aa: CASSFITGQGAFF
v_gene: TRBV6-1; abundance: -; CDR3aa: CASSVQPLDQPQHF
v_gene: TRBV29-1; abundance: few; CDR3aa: CSGDSMNTEAFF
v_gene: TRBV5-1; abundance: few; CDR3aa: CASSLDGTGPYGYTF
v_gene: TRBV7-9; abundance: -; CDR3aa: CASSKTDAYEQYF
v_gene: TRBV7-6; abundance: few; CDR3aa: CASSLSPAILSSTDTQYF
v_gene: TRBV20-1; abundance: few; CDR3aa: CSARPGQGKNTEAFF
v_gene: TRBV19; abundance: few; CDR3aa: CASSIDLQGTGGYTF
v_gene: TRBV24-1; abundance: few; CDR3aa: CATSDYGRSTGELFF
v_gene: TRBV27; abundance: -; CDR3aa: CASREKDTRAQFF
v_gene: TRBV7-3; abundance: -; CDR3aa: CASSAGLVQYNEQFF
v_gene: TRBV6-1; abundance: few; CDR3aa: CASSEVRDRGDGYTF
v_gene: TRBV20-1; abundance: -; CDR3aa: CSARGLGGGYTF
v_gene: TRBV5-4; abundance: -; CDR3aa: CASSPGGQGHTGELFF
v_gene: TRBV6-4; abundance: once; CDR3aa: CANSDSRERRAFF
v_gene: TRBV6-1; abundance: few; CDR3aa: CASSPLNRGRGAFF
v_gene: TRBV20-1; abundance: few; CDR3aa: CSAGRPGQGMGNTIYF
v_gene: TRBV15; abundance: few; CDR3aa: CATSPGFSSNQPQHF
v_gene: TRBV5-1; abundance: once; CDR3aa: CASSWGLAGGRKYEQYF
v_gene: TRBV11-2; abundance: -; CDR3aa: CASSLRDIGRTDTQYF
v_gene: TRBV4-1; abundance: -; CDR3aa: CASSKGDNSKETQYF
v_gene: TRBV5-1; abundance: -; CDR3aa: CASRLGSVETQYF